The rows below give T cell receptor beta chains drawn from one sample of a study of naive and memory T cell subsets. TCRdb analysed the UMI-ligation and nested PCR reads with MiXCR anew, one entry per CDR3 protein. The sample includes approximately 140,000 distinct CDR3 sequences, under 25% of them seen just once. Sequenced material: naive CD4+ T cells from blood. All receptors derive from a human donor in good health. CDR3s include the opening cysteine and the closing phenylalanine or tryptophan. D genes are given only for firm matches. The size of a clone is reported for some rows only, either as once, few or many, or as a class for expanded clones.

CDR3aa: CASSQEEGGPGEQFF
CDR3nt: TGCGCCAGCAGCCAAGAAGAAGGAGGTCCTGGGGAGCAGTTCTTC
v_gene: TRBV4-1
abundance: many
j_gene: TRBJ2-1
d_gene: -

CDR3aa: CASSFKAVLADTQYF
CDR3nt: TGTGCCAGCAGCTTTAAAGCGGTTTTGGCAGATACGCAGTATTTT
v_gene: TRBV11-1
abundance: once
j_gene: TRBJ2-3
d_gene: -

CDR3aa: CATSEGSVPDTQYF
CDR3nt: TGTGCCACCAGTGAAGGTAGTGTCCCAGATACGCAGTATTTT
v_gene: TRBV24-1
abundance: few
j_gene: TRBJ2-3
d_gene: -

CDR3aa: CASSSPHPLGENNEQFF
CDR3nt: TGTGCCAGCAGCTCCCCCCACCCTCTCGGGGAAAACAATGAGCAGTTCTTC
v_gene: TRBV11-2
abundance: few
j_gene: TRBJ2-1
d_gene: -

CDR3aa: CASSPYREGEQFF
CDR3nt: TGTGCCAGCTCACCTTACAGGGAAGGTGAGCAGTTCTTC
v_gene: TRBV18
abundance: -
j_gene: TRBJ2-1
d_gene: -

CDR3aa: CSARAPTGVNEQYF
CDR3nt: TGCAGTGCTAGAGCTCCGACAGGGGTCAACGAGCAGTACTTC
v_gene: TRBV20-1
abundance: few
j_gene: TRBJ2-7
d_gene: TRBD1

CDR3aa: CASSYGQGAISGNTIYF
CDR3nt: TGTGCCAGCAGTTATGGGCAGGGGGCAATCTCTGGAAACACCATATATTTT
v_gene: TRBV6-6
abundance: few
j_gene: TRBJ1-3
d_gene: TRBD1

CDR3aa: CASSLISWDSFYEQYF
CDR3nt: TGTGCCAGCAGCTTAATTTCGTGGGACAGTTTCTACGAGCAGTACTTC
v_gene: TRBV7-9
abundance: -
j_gene: TRBJ2-7
d_gene: TRBD1

CDR3aa: CASTGSRSGNTIYF
CDR3nt: TGTGCCAGCACAGGGTCAAGGTCTGGAAACACCATATATTTT
v_gene: TRBV9
abundance: few
j_gene: TRBJ1-3
d_gene: -

CDR3aa: CASSSRTGGGYSPLHF
CDR3nt: TGTGCCAGCAGTTCCCGGACCGGAGGGGGATATTCACCCCTCCACTTT
v_gene: TRBV6-5
abundance: once
j_gene: TRBJ1-6
d_gene: -

CDR3aa: CSATRSTDTQYF
CDR3nt: TGCAGTGCTACTAGGAGCACAGATACGCAGTATTTT
v_gene: TRBV20-1
abundance: few
j_gene: TRBJ2-3
d_gene: -